The following is a T cell receptor beta chain sequence with its context. This clone's antigen is unknown. One base away there is no much larger clone; base qualities are not given. The entry originates in a study of T cells in narcolepsy listed by TCRdb under 2018. Study-level background: The study enrolled patients with narcolepsy type 1 or type 2 (NT1, NT2) together with healthy control donors. The study used TCR Vbeta sequencing to track clonotypes in blood and CSF while looking for autoreactive T cells in narcolepsy patients that target self-antigens of hypocretin neurons (hypocretin, TRIB2).

The CDR3 has 14 amino acids, counting the end cysteine and phenylalanine. Left in the record is the CDR3 DNA by itself, 42 bases read in frame from the first base. CDR1 and CDR2 are drawn from the germline V gene: MDHEN, SYDVKM. V lost 4 bases and J lost 7 bases; the stretch between them is 14 bases long. For TCR Vbeta sequencing, memory CD4+ T cells were sorted ex vivo from the peripheral blood of both healthy controls and narcolepsy patients. Beyond this particular receptor, the publication reports: Some blood memory CD4+ repertoires from patients and controls contained no sequences matching autoreactive T cell clones. Plots comparing CSF and blood CD4+ T cell clonotypes from the same patient highlighted HCRT-specific and TRIB2-specific autoreactive clonotypes. Numbers of sequenced blood memory CD4+ clonotypes were comparable, averaging roughly 40,000 in patients and around 30,000 in controls. According to the report, autoreactive clonotypes were detected serially in the blood of the same patients and of different patients, but not in healthy controls.

Receptor libraries were prepared by the immunoSEQ multiplex PCR assay. What TCRdb holds here is the immuneACCESS table cut down to in-frame rearrangements. Part of the clones is not present; checked against another copy, under half of the missing clones reflect an unresolved V gene, and the others are unexplained. Across this sample there are 25,000 to 35,000 clones, with approximately 82% seen only once. Together, the top ten hold over 0.9% of the sample. The TCR comes from a human donor with narcolepsy. Material: CD45RA- memory CD4+ T cells from PBMCs. The label giving this sample's cell subset or site can be read as: memory T cells sorted ex vivo from peripheral blood. The V and J genes are TRBV28 and TRBJ1-5; a tentative D match to TRBD1 spans 6 bases. DNA sequence: TGTGCCAGCAGTTCTACGGGGGGCAGGCAGCCCCAGCATTTT. Its amino acids are CASSSTGGRQPQHF.